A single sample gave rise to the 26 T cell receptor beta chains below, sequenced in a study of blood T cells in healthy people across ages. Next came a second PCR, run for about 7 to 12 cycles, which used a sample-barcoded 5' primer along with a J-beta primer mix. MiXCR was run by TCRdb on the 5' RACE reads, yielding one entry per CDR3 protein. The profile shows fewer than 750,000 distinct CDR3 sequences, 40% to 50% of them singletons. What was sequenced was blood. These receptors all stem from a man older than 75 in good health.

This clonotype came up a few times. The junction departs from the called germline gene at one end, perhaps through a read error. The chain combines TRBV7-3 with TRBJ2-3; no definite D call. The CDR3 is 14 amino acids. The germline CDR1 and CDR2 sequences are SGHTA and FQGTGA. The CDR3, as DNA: TGTGCCAGCAGCGTAACGTACAGCACAGATACGCAGTATTTT. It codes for CASSVTYSTDTQYF. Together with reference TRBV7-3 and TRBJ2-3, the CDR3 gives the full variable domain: GAGVSQTPSNKVTEKGKYVELRCDPISGHTALYWYRQSLGQGPEFLIYFQGTGAADDSGLPNDRFFAVRPEGSVSTLKIQRTERGDSAVYLCASSVTYSTDTQYFGPGTRLTVL.

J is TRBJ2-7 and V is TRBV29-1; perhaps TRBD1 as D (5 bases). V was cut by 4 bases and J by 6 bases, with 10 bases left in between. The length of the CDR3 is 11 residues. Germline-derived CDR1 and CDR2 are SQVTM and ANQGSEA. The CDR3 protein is CSVVTGAEQYF. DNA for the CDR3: TGCAGCGTTGTTACAGGCGCCGAGCAGTACTTC.

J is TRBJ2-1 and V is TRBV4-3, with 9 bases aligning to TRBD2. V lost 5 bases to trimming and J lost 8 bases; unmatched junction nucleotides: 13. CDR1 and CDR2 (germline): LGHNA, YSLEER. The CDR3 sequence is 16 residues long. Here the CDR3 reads CASSARISGSKDEQFF. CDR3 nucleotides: TGCGCCAGCAGCGCAAGGATTAGCGGGAGTAAGGATGAGCAGTTCTTC.

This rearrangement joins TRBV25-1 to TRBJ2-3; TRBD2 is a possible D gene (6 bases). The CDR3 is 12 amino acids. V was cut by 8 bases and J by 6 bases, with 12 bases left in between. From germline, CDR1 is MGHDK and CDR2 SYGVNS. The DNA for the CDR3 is TGTGCCAGCTCGGGAGCTGGTGATACGCAGTATTTT. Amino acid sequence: CASSGAGDTQYF.

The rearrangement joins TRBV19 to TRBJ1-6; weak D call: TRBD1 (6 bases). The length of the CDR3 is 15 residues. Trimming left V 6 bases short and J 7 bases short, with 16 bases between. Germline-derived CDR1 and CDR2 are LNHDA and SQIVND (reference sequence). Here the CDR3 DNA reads TGTGCCAGTAGCCGGAACGCAGGGGTCAATTCACCCCTCCACTTT. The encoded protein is CASSRNAGVNSPLHF.

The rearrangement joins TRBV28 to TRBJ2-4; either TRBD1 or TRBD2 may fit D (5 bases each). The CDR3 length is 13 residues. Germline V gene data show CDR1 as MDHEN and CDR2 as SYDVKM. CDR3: CASRDPPSNIQYF. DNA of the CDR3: TGTGCGTCAAGGGACCCCCCGTCGAACATTCAGTACTTC.

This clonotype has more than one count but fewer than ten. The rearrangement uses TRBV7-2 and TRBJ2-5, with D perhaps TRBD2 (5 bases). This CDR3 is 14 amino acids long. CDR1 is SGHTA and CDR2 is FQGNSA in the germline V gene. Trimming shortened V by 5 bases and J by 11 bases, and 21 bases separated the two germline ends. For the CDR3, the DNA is TGTGCCAGCAGCGCCTATGGAGGTCCCGTGGTTCAGTACTTC. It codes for CASSAYGGPVVQYF.

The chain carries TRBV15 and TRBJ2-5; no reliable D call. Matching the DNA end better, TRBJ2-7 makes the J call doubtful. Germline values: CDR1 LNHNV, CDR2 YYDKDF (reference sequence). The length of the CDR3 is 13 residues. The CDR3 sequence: CATSRVNTYEQYF. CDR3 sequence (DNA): TGTGCCACCAGCAGAGTTAACACCTACGAGCAGTACTTC.

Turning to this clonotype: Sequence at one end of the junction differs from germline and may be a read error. DNA for the CDR3: TGTGCCAGCAGCTTAGTTGGGACGGCGCCCACTTACACAAATACGCAGTATTTT. As protein: CASSLVGTAPTYTNTQYF. The chain combines TRBV7-2 with TRBJ2-3, with D perhaps TRBD1 or TRBD2 (5 bases each). Germline lookup yields CDR1 SGHTA and CDR2 FQGNSA. The CDR3 runs to 18 residues. The full variable domain, with the rest looked up from reference TRBV7-2 and TRBJ2-3, is GAGVSQSPSNKVTEKGKDVELRCDPISGHTALYWYRQSLGQGLEFLIYFQGNSAPDKSGLPSDRFSAERTGGSVSTLTIQRTQQEDSAVYLCASSLVGTAPTYTNTQYFGPGTRLTVL.

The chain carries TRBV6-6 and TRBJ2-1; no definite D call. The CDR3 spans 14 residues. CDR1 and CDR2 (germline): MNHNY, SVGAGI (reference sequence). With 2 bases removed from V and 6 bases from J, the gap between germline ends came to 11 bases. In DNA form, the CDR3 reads TGTGCCAGCAGTTACAGGTCGTCAATCAATGAGCAGTTCTTC. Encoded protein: CASSYRSSINEQFF.

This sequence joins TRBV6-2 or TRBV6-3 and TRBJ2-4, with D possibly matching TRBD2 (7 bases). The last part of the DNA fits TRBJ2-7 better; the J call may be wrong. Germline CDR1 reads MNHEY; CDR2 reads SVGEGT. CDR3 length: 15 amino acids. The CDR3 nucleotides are TGTGCCAGCAGGGCCTCGGGGGGCGCTTCCTACGAGCAGTACTTC. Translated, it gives CASRASGGASYEQYF.

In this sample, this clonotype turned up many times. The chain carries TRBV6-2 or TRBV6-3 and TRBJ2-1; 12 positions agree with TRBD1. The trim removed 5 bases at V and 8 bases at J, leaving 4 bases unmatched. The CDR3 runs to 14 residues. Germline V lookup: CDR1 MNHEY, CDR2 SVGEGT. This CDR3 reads CASSPGTGGYEQFF. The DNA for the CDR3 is TGTGCCAGCAGTCCCGGGACAGGGGGCTATGAGCAGTTCTTC.

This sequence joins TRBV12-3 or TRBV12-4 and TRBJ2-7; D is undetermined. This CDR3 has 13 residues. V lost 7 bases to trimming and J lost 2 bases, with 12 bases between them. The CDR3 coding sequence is TGTGCCAGCACGCGGTGGGATCCCTACGAGCAGTACTTC. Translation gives CASTRWDPYEQYF.

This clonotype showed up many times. The CDR3 reads CASSYRQAISYNEQFF. CDR3 coding DNA: TGTGCCAGCAGTTACCGACAGGCTATTTCCTACAATGAGCAGTTCTTC. This chain connects TRBV6-6 to TRBJ2-1, with TRBD1 as a possible D gene (6 bases). V dropped 2 bases and J dropped 1 base, with 12 bases sitting between them. CDR3 length: 16 residues. Per germline, CDR1 MNHNY and CDR2 SVGAGI (reference sequence).

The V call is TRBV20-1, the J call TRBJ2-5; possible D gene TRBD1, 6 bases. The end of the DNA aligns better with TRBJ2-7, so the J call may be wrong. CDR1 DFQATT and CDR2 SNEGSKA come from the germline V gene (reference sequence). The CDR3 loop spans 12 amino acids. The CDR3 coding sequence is TGCGTGGTCCGGACAGAGACTGCCGAGCAGTACTTC. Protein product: CVVRTETAEQYF.

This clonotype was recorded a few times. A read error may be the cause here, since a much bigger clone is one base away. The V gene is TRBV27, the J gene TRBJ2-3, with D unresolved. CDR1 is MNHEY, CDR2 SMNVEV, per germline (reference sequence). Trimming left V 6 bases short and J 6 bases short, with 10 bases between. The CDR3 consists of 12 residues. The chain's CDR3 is CASRLTRDTQYF. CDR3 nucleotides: TGTGCCAGCAGGTTAACCCGGGATACGCAGTATTTT.

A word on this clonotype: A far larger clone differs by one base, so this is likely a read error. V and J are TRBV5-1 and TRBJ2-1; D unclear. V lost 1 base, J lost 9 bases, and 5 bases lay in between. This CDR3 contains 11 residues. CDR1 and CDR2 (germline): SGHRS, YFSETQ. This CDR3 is CASSLHSEQFF. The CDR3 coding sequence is TGCGCCAGCAGCTTGCACAGTGAGCAGTTCTTC. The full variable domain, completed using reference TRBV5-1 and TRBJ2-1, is KAGVTQTPRYLIKTRGQQVTLSCSPISGHRSVSWYQQTPGQGLQFLFEYFSETQRNKGNFPGRFSGRQFSNSRSEMNVSTLELGDSALYLCASSLHSEQFFGPGTRLTVL.

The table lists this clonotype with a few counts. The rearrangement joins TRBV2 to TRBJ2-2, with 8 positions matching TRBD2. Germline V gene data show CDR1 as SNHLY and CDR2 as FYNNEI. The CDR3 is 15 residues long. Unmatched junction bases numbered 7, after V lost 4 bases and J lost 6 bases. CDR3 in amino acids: CASSAQRERSGELFF. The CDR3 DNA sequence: TGTGCCAGCAGTGCTCAGCGGGAGAGATCCGGGGAGCTGTTTTTT.

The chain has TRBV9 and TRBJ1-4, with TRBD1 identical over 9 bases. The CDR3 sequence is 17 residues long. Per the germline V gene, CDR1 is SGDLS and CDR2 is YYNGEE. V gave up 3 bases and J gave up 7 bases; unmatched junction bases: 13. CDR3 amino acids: CASSGSIGTGNSEKLFF. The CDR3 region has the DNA TGTGCCAGCAGCGGCTCAATTGGGACAGGGAACAGTGAAAAACTGTTTTTT.

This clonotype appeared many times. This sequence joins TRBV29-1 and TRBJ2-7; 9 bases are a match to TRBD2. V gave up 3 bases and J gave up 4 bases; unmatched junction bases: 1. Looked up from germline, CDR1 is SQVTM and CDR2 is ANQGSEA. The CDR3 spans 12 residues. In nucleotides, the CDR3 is TGCAGCGTTGATAGCGGGAGTTACGAGCAGTACTTC. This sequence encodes CSVDSGSYEQYF.

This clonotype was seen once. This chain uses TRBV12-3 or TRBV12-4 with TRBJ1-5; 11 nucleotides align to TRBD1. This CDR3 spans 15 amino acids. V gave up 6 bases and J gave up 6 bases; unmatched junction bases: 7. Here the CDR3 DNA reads TGTGCCAGCAGCCCAAGGACAGGGGGCCCTCAGCCCCAGCATTTT. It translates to CASSPRTGGPQPQHF.

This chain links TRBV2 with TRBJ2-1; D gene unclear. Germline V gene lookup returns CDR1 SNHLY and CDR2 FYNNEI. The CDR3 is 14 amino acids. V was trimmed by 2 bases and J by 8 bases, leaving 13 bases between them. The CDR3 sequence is CASSERWSGDEQFF. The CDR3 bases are TGTGCCAGCAGTGAACGATGGTCTGGAGATGAGCAGTTCTTC.

The CDR3 DNA is TGTGCCAGCAGGACTTATACTGGGGACCCTACCTACGAGCAGTACTTC. Translation gives CASRTYTGDPTYEQYF. V usage is TRBV6-2 or TRBV6-3 and J usage is TRBJ2-7; D possibly uses TRBD1 or TRBD2 (5 bases each). This CDR3 is built from 16 residues. The V gene's germline CDR1 is MNHEY and CDR2 SVGEGT. V was shortened by 6 bases and J by 2 bases, with 20 bases between the two germline ends.

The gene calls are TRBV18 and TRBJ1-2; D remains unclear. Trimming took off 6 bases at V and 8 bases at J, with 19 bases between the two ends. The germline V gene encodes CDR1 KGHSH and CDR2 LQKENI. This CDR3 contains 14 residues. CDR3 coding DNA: TGTGCCAGCTCGCCTATCCTCGGGTTATACGGCTACACCTTC. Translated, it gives CASSPILGLYGYTF.

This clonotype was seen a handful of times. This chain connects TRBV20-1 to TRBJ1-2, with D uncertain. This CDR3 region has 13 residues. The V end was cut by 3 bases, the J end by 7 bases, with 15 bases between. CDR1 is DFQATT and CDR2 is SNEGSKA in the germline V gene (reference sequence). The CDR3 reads CSARVGPWSGYTF. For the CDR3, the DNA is TGCAGTGCTAGGGTCGGGCCTTGGAGTGGCTACACCTTC.

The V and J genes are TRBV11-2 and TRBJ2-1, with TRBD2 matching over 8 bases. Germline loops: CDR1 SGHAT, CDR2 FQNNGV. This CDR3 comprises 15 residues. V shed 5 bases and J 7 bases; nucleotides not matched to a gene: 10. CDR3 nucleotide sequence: TGTGCCAGCAGCCGGACCGGGACTAGTGGGAATGAGCAGTTCTTC. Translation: CASSRTGTSGNEQFF.